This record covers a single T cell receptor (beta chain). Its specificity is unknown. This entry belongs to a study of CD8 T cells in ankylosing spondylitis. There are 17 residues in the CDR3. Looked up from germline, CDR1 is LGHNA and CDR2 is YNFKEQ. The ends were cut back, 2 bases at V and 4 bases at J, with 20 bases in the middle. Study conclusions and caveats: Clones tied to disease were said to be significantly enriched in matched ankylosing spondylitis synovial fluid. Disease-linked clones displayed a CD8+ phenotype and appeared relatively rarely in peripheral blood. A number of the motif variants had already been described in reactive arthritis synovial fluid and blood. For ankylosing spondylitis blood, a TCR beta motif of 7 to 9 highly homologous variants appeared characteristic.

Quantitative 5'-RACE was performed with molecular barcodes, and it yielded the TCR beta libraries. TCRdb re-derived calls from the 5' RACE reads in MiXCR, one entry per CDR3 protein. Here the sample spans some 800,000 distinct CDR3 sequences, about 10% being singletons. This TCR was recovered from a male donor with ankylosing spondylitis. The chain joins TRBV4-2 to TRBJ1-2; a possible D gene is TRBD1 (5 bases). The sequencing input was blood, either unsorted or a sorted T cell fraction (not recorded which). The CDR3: CASSQRIGTADTYGYTF. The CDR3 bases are TGTGCCAGCAGCCAACGTATCGGGACTGCAGATACCTATGGCTACACCTTC.